A single sample gave rise to the 31 T cell receptor beta chains below, sequenced in a study of cytomegalovirus exposure and HLA in healthy donors. The PCR employed 60 Vbeta primers together with 13 Jbeta primers. Libraries were prepared by immunoSEQ multiplex PCR; TCRdb keeps only in-frame clonotypes and omits some of them. The sample records 150,000 to 200,000 clones, around 80% being singletons. What was sequenced was PBMCs. The source is a male donor in good health and CMV-seronegative.

This sequence joins TRBV19 and TRBJ1-1, with no clear D. Germline CDR1 reads LNHDA; CDR2 reads SQIVND (reference sequence). The CDR3 contains 13 residues. V lost 3 bases to trimming and J lost 0 bases, with 5 bases between them. The CDR3: CASSMYMNTEAFF. The CDR3 DNA follows: TGTGCCAGTAGTATGTACATGAACACTGAAGCTTTCTTT.

V is TRBV18 and J is TRBJ2-7; the D is unclear. The CDR3 has 12 residues. Germline lookup yields CDR1 KGHSH and CDR2 LQKENI. Trimming pared 5 bases from V and 0 bases from J, leaving 5 bases between. CDR3 residues: CASSSSSYEQYF. The CDR3 DNA reads as TGTGCCAGCTCATCGAGCTCCTACGAGCAGTACTTC.

This clone was counted only a few times. V gene TRBV5-4 combines with J gene TRBJ2-4, with a possible D match to TRBD1 (6 bases). V lost 4 bases, J lost 6 bases, and 17 bases lay in between. The germline CDR1 and CDR2 sequences are SGHNT and YYREEE (reference sequence). The length of the CDR3 is 15 residues. The chain's CDR3 is CASSTDQGIGNIQYF. CDR3 nucleotide sequence: TGTGCCAGCAGCACCGACCAGGGGATAGGAAACATTCAGTACTTC.

The chain carries TRBV7-3 and TRBJ1-1; 7 bases are shared with TRBD1. Germline trimming cut 7 bases from V and 6 bases from J; bases unmatched to any gene: 8. There are 13 residues in the CDR3. CDR1 is SGHTA, CDR2 FQGTGA, per germline. The CDR3 loop is CASNSNQGAEAFF. The CDR3 bases are TGTGCCAGCAACTCTAACCAGGGGGCTGAAGCTTTCTTT.

This chain connects TRBV5-6 to TRBJ2-2; D is unresolved. The CDR3 is 13 amino acids. Looked up from germline, CDR1 is SGHDT and CDR2 is YYEEEE. Trimming took off 4 bases at V and 6 bases at J, with 10 bases between the two ends. CDR3 region: CASSLTPPGELFF. The CDR3 nucleotides read TGTGCCAGCAGCCTCACACCCCCCGGGGAGCTGTTTTTT. The entire variable domain, with the rest obtained from reference TRBV5-6 and TRBJ2-2, is as follows: DAGVTQSPTHLIKTRGQQVTLRCSPKSGHDTVSWYQQALGQGPQFIFQYYEEEERQRGNFPDRFSGHQFPNYSSELNVNALLLGDSALYLCASSLTPPGELFFGEGSRLTVL.

This clone turned up a few times. The DNA of the CDR3 is TGTGCCAGCAGCATCGGACAGGGCGGAGGCTACACCTTC. Translation: CASSIGQGGGYTF. The V and J genes are TRBV7-3 and TRBJ1-2, with 8 nucleotides matching TRBD1. Per germline, CDR1 SGHTA and CDR2 FQGTGA. The CDR3 has 13 residues. J gave up 8 bases and V 5 bases, and 7 bases lay outside the gene matches.

The sample holds one count of this clone. The chain joins TRBV11-2 to TRBJ2-1; 9 positions agree with TRBD2. Germline CDR1 reads SGHAT; CDR2 reads FQNNGV. The V segment lost 5 bases and the J segment 6 bases; nucleotides outside the gene matches: 8. The CDR3 loop spans 15 amino acids. Here the CDR3 reads CASSTTSGLSNEQFF. CDR3 sequence (DNA): TGTGCCAGCAGCACGACTAGCGGCCTTAGCAATGAGCAGTTCTTC.

The chain combines TRBV7-6 with TRBJ2-1, with a tentative D call TRBD1 (6 bases). Germline assignment: CDR1 SGHVS and CDR2 FNYEAQ. The CDR3 is made up of 12 amino acids. The germline V and J ends were trimmed by 3 bases and 8 bases, with 8 bases remaining between them. The CDR3 sequence is CASSFRGDEQFF. The CDR3 coding sequence is TGTGCCAGCAGCTTCAGGGGCGATGAGCAGTTCTTC.

This chain connects TRBV4-2 to TRBJ2-6, with no clear D. CDR3 length: 16 amino acids. V was pared by 0 bases and J by 1 base, with 7 bases between. Germline assignment: CDR1 LGHNA and CDR2 YNFKEQ. The DNA of the CDR3 is TGTGCCAGCAGCCAAGATGCCGGGTCTGGGGCCAACGTCCTGACTTTC. It specifies CASSQDAGSGANVLTF.

This chain joins TRBV5-4 and TRBJ2-6, with TRBD1 as a possible D gene (5 bases). This CDR3 contains 15 residues. With 0 bases removed from V and 2 bases from J, the gap between germline ends came to 6 bases. Germline loops: CDR1 SGHNT, CDR2 YYREEE (reference sequence). The CDR3 nucleotides are TGTGCCAGCAGCTTGGCAGGGACTGGGGCCAACGTCCTGACTTTC. The encoded protein is CASSLAGTGANVLTF.

The chain has TRBV5-1 and TRBJ1-4, with D tentatively TRBD1 (5 bases). The germline V and J ends were trimmed by 0 bases and 5 bases, with 14 bases remaining between them. Germline lookup yields CDR1 SGHRS and CDR2 YFSETQ. This CDR3 is built from 16 residues. The CDR3 loop is CASSLGVSQANEKLFF. In nucleotides, the CDR3 is TGCGCCAGCAGCTTGGGTGTGTCACAGGCCAATGAAAAACTGTTTTTT.

The rearrangement links TRBV2 to TRBJ2-4, with TRBD2 identical over 7 bases. The length of the CDR3 is 15 residues. Germline V gene data show CDR1 as SNHLY and CDR2 as FYNNEI. J gave up 7 bases and V 2 bases, and 8 bases lay outside the gene matches. CDR3 nucleotides: TGTGCCAGCAGTGAATTAGGGCGGGAGAGGAACATTCAGTACTTC. Amino acid sequence: CASSELGRERNIQYF.

The chain uses TRBV5-1 and TRBJ2-6, with 7 bases lining up with TRBD1. Germline trimming cut 3 bases from V and 0 bases from J; bases unmatched to any gene: 6. This CDR3 is 17 amino acids long. The V gene's germline CDR1 is SGHRS and CDR2 YFSETQ. The CDR3 region has the DNA TGCGCCAGCAGCTCCCTCGGGACAGTCTCTGGGGCCAACGTCCTGACTTTC. Translation gives CASSSLGTVSGANVLTF.

The chain links TRBV6-5 to TRBJ2-5; a weak D match, TRBD1 (5 bases). Germline lookup yields CDR1 MNHEY and CDR2 SVGAGI. CDR3 length: 15 amino acids. With 5 bases removed from V and 1 base from J, the gap between germline ends came to 14 bases. In DNA, the CDR3 is TGTGCCAGCAGTAGACAGCCATCCACCCAAGAGACCCAGTACTTC. It encodes CASSRQPSTQETQYF.

The chain recombines TRBV27 with TRBJ2-5, with D perhaps TRBD2 (5 bases). The J call is uncertain, as TRBJ2-7 better fits the DNA end. This CDR3 contains 15 residues. Germline CDR1 MNHEY, CDR2 SMNVEV (reference sequence). This CDR3 reads CASSLSRGRIYEQYF. CDR3 in DNA: TGTGCCAGCAGTTTATCTCGAGGGAGAATCTACGAGCAGTACTTC.

This chain joins TRBV5-1 and TRBJ1-1; the D gene is possibly TRBD1 (6 bases). Germline lookup yields CDR1 SGHRS and CDR2 YFSETQ. V was clipped by 3 bases and J by 11 bases, with 20 bases between them. The CDR3 length is 14 residues. CDR3 in DNA: TGCGCCAGCAGCTCGGGGACATCAACCATGCTGGCTTTCTTT. Its protein product is CASSSGTSTMLAFF.

This clone was counted once. V and J are TRBV7-6 and TRBJ2-7, with TRBD2 as a possible D gene (6 bases). Germline V gene sequence: CDR1 SGHVS, CDR2 FNYEAQ. The CDR3 contains 14 residues. Trimming pared 3 bases from V and 4 bases from J, leaving 13 bases between. This CDR3 is CASSFFGGGYEQYF. DNA for the CDR3: TGTGCCAGCAGCTTTTTTGGGGGAGGATACGAGCAGTACTTC.

The chain is built from TRBV6-5 and TRBJ1-2; D gene unclear. Germline V gene lookup returns CDR1 MNHEY and CDR2 SVGAGI. V lost 6 bases to trimming and J lost 0 bases, with 11 bases between them. The CDR3 sequence is 14 residues long. The CDR3 sequence: CASSPQNTNYGYTF. In nucleotides, the CDR3 is TGTGCCAGCAGCCCACAGAATACTAACTATGGCTACACCTTC.

V and J are TRBV4-2 and TRBJ1-4; TRBD1 might be the D (5 bases). The CDR3 sequence is 16 residues long. CDR1 LGHNA and CDR2 YNFKEQ come from the germline V gene. V lost 4 bases and J 0 bases, leaving 12 bases between the germline ends. CDR3 bases: TGTGCCAGCAGCCCAGACAGAATTACAACTAATGAAAAACTGTTTTTT. This translates into CASSPDRITTNEKLFF.

This chain's CDR3 is CASSLRTIGPQHF. CDR3 DNA: TGTGCCAGCAGCTTAAGGACAATAGGGCCCCAGCATTTT. The chain has TRBV5-8 and TRBJ1-5; D may be TRBD1 (5 bases). In germline, CDR1 is SGHTS, CDR2 YDEGEE. The CDR3 is made up of 13 amino acids. V lost 2 bases and J 9 bases, leaving 12 bases between the germline ends.

Comments on this clone: At one end, the junction sequence differs from germline, possibly due to a read error. The rearrangement uses TRBV5-3 and TRBJ2-3; 10 bases agree with TRBD2. TRBV5-3 is assigned to the ORF class and has an uncertain function. CDR3 size: 16 residues. CDR3: CARTLAGGYVTGTQYF. CDR3 DNA sequence: TGTGCCAGAACCTTAGCGGGGGGTTATGTCACAGGTACGCAGTATTTT.

This clone was counted a few times. The rearrangement links TRBV5-1 to TRBJ2-1; TRBD2 matches at 7 bases. The length of the CDR3 is 14 residues. Germline loops: CDR1 SGHRS, CDR2 YFSETQ. J lost 9 bases, V lost 9 bases, and 15 bases had no gene match. The CDR3 coding sequence is TGCGCCACCAAGGCCGGGACGGGGGGAAGTGAGCAGTTCTTC. Translated, it gives CATKAGTGGSEQFF.

V gene TRBV7-8 combines with J gene TRBJ1-1; 7 bases map to TRBD1. CDR1 SGHVS and CDR2 FQNEAQ come from the germline V gene. The CDR3 is 16 residues long. With V trimmed by 5 bases and J by 0 bases, 9 bases remained unmatched. Here the CDR3 DNA reads TGTGCCAGCAGCCCTAACAGGGGTGGTCTGAACACTGAAGCTTTCTTT. Translation gives CASSPNRGGLNTEAFF.

The chain links TRBV27 to TRBJ2-3; TRBD2 aligns across 11 bases. Looked up from germline, CDR1 is MNHEY and CDR2 is SMNVEV (reference sequence). The CDR3 consists of 14 residues. V dropped 8 bases and J dropped 2; count of bases not matched to a gene: 3. The DNA of the CDR3 is TGTGCCAGCTGGGGACTAGCGGCCACAGATACGCAGTATTTT. Translating it yields CASWGLAATDTQYF.

This sequence joins TRBV28 and TRBJ2-5; 7 positions match TRBD1. Germline CDR1 MDHEN, CDR2 SYDVKM. V was pared by 6 bases and J by 7 bases, with 5 bases of the junction left unmatched. This CDR3 has 12 amino acids. The CDR3 DNA sequence: TGTGCCAGCAGCCTGGCAGGGGGGACCCAGTACTTC. This codes for CASSLAGGTQYF.

The chain couples TRBV6-6 to TRBJ2-5; 10 bases line up with TRBD2. The CDR3 has 15 amino acids. Losses at the gene ends were 6 bases for V and 5 bases for J; bases not matched to a gene: 9. CDR1 and CDR2 (germline): MNHNY, SVGAGI (reference sequence). For the CDR3, the DNA is TGTGCCAGCAGCTCAAGCGGGGGGGCCACGGAGACCCAGTACTTC. Amino acids: CASSSSGGATETQYF.

This clone appeared once. Other DNA sequences in the same sample also yield this CDR3. This rearrangement joins TRBV5-1 to TRBJ2-3, with D possibly matching TRBD1 (5 bases). Germline assignment: CDR1 SGHRS and CDR2 YFSETQ. V lost 0 bases and J 6 bases, leaving 8 bases between the germline ends. The CDR3 sequence is 13 residues long. The CDR3 coding sequence is TGCGCCAGCAGCTTGGTAGGGGCGGATACGCAGTATTTT. Protein product: CASSLVGADTQYF. Full variable domain (remainder filled in from reference TRBV5-1 and TRBJ2-3): KAGVTQTPRYLIKTRGQQVTLSCSPISGHRSVSWYQQTPGQGLQFLFEYFSETQRNKGNFPGRFSGRQFSNSRSEMNVSTLELGDSALYLCASSLVGADTQYFGPGTRLTVL.

This clone was observed once. The rearrangement uses TRBV9 and TRBJ2-3; 12 nucleotides align to TRBD2. The CDR3 length is 15 residues. The germline V gene encodes CDR1 SGDLS and CDR2 YYNGEE. V was pared by 4 bases and J by 1 base, with 1 base of the junction left unmatched. The CDR3 protein is CASSPSGRGTDTQYF. The CDR3 bases are TGTGCCAGCAGCCCTAGCGGGAGGGGCACAGATACGCAGTATTTT.

The V call is TRBV6-5, the J call TRBJ1-1; 8 bases are shared with TRBD1. This CDR3 spans 14 amino acids. The V segment lost 5 bases and the J segment 1 base; nucleotides outside the gene matches: 3. CDR1 is MNHEY, CDR2 SVGAGI, per germline. The CDR3 DNA is TGTGCCAGCAGTAGGGACAGGACGAACACTGAAGCTTTCTTT. Its translation is CASSRDRTNTEAFF.

This clone is a singleton in its sample. V gene TRBV6-5 combines with J gene TRBJ1-6; D is undetermined. The CDR3 runs to 15 residues. The germline V gene encodes CDR1 MNHEY and CDR2 SVGAGI. Trimming left V 7 bases short and J 7 bases short, with 17 bases between. In DNA form, the CDR3 reads TGTGCCAGCATTCTCTCCCCCCCTCGGAATTCACCCCTCCACTTT. Residues: CASILSPPRNSPLHF.

The CDR3 here is CASSPDRSPGNTIYF. The CDR3 region has the DNA TGTGCCAGCAGCCCTGACAGAAGCCCTGGAAACACCATATATTTT. The chain is built from TRBV7-2 and TRBJ1-3; maybe TRBD1 (5 bases). The CDR3 is 15 residues long. V was clipped by 5 bases and J by 2 bases, with 13 bases between them. CDR1 is SGHTA and CDR2 is FQGNSA in the germline V gene.